This T cell receptor beta chain was observed in a study of Ad26.COV2.S vaccination and SARS-CoV-2 variants. Overall study context: Donor had been placed in the Ad26.COV2.S arm of the COV1001 trial. The vaccine Ad26.COV2.S was put into the muscle once, or twice with 56 days between.

As for this clone: The antigen is undetermined.

Some clones are missing from TCRdb's copy, which holds only in-frame ones; the method was immunoSEQ multiplex PCR. This table holds 410,000 or so clones, around 93% found once. Broader study findings: Assessments of TCR breadth and depth may have underestimated the total T cell responses. Vaccine recipients had higher spike-specific TCR breadth than placebo recipients.

Treatment defined: 19 received Ad26.COV2.S at low or high dose, single or two shots; 5 received placebo; per-sample allocation not given. After the first vaccine or placebo injection, samples were drawn on day 63. In germline, CDR1 is PRHDT, CDR2 FYEKMQ (reference sequence). Trimming took 0 bases from V and 6 from J; bases not matched to a gene: 8. The CDR3 consists of 15 residues. The receptor was isolated from a person between 18 and 59 years old who received the Ad26.COV2.S COVID-19 vaccine or a placebo. This specimen consisted of peripheral blood, obtained in a trial of Ad26.COV2.S vaccine versus placebo. The chain recombines TRBV13 with TRBJ2-7, with TRBD1 matching over 7 bases. CDR3 nucleotides: TGTGCCAGCAGCTTAGGCCTCGACAGGGTGGCCGAGCAGTACTTC. It is translated as CASSLGLDRVAEQYF.